These T cell receptor beta chains were read from a single sample in a study of CD8+ T cells in alopecia areata. Produced via immunoSEQ multiplex PCR; TCRdb's table is partial and in-frame only. The sample yields about 170,000 clones, about 54% seen once. The material was CD4+ T cells sorted from blood, obtained between weeks 55 and 65, from a patient treated with tofacitinib. Source of these receptors: a human donor with alopecia areata. Each CDR3 is given without its conserved first and last residue.

V	J	CDR3
TRBV29-1	TRBJ2-1	SVTKISQEQF
TRBV27	TRBJ1-1	ASSLSRGTEAF
TRBV9	TRBJ2-6	ASSVSHGGANVLT
TRBV6-1	TRBJ1-2	ASSGQGYGYT
TRBV29-1	TRBJ1-5	SVEAGGGQPQH
TRBV7-2	TRBJ1-2	ASSYLGTGAYGYT
TRBV27	TRBJ2-3	ASSPTGYTQY
TRBV5-6	TRBJ1-3	ASIQGTLENTIY
TRBV30	TRBJ1-1	AWRYPGGWTTEAF
TRBV25-1	TRBJ2-7	ASSEYGTPEQY
TRBV15	TRBJ2-7	ATSRVGGDYYEQY
TRBV29-1	TRBJ2-7	SVRPSGGPYEQY
TRBV29-1	TRBJ1-2	SVVRGEDGYT
TRBV29-1	TRBJ1-6	SVGESSYNSPLH
TRBV2	TRBJ2-7	ASSEGPGVPYEQY
TRBV19	TRBJ2-4	ASSDGQGGKNIQY
TRBV5-1	TRBJ2-3	ASSRGDGPDTQY
TRBV29-1	TRBJ2-7	SVGQVSYEQY
TRBV9	TRBJ1-5	ASSAGAAYQPQH
TRBV14	TRBJ2-2	ASSQKQGATGELF
TRBV30	TRBJ1-1	AWTPGRIRGTEAF
TRBV19	TRBJ2-2	ASSFGVNTGELF
TRBV9	TRBJ2-5	ASSVRAGVQETQY
TRBV5-1	TRBJ2-2	ASSPSGVNTGELF
TRBV19	TRBJ2-6	ASRRDRELSGANVLT
TRBV6-5	TRBJ2-5	ASSQRTTVRETQY
TRBV10-3	TRBJ1-2	AISQDSNYGYT
TRBV20-1	TRBJ2-3	SARSGYTQY
TRBV30	TRBJ1-1	AWSLITEAF
TRBV19	TRBJ1-5	ASSPEFGPLRPQH
TRBV25-1	TRBJ2-2	ASSASGELF
TRBV5-1	TRBJ2-5	ASSLGTAQETQY
TRBV7-2	TRBJ1-5	ASSSNGNGPQH
TRBV30	TRBJ1-1	AWSVSVRNTEAF
TRBV11-1	TRBJ2-2	ATSRLAENTGELF
TRBV29-1	TRBJ1-2	SVVGQDYGYT
TRBV18	TRBJ1-5	ASSPPVRGRVLGLDQPQH
TRBV15	TRBJ2-5	ATSRASGGDPQWETQY